This is a list of T cell receptor beta chains from one sample in a study of T cell responses to AZD1222 COVID-19 vaccine. Sequencing was performed with immunoSEQ multiplex PCR; in TCRdb, only in-frame clones are kept and a portion is missing. The sample has some 150,000 clones, around 91% seen once. Source: peripheral blood, taken on day 0 of AZD1222 vaccination. The source is an adult in good health. The CDR3 runs from the conserved cysteine through the conserved F or W. A D gene is named only where the DNA matches it firmly. Rows give clone size only sometimes, using once, few, many, or a class for an expanded clone.

v_gene	j_gene	abundance	d_gene	CDR3aa	CDR3nt
TRBV7-9	TRBJ1-2	.	.	CASSLRGSWDYGYTF	TGTGCCAGCAGCTTAAGGGGGTCGTGGGACTATGGCTACACCTTC
TRBV7-2	TRBJ1-1	.	.	CASSEGTNTEAFF	TGTGCCAGCAGCGAAGGGACGAACACTGAAGCTTTCTTT
TRBV5-4	TRBJ2-5	.	.	CASSGGTRRAQETQYF	TGTGCCAGCAGCGGGGGGACTCGGAGGGCCCAAGAGACCCAGTACTTC
TRBV10-1	TRBJ2-7	once	TRBD2	CARLAGGPREQYF	TGCGCCAGACTAGCGGGAGGGCCTCGGGAGCAGTACTTC
TRBV25-1	TRBJ1-1	.	.	CASSTLTGNTEAFF	TGTGCCAGCAGTACACTGACAGGGAACACTGAAGCTTTCTTT
TRBV10-2	TRBJ2-7	.	TRBD1	CASGTGLTYEQYF	TGCGCCAGCGGGACAGGGCTGACCTACGAGCAGTACTTC
TRBV7-6	TRBJ2-6	.	.	CASSLSSTGDSGANVLTF	TGTGCCAGCAGCTTAAGTTCAACGGGGGATTCTGGGGCCAACGTCCTGACTTTC
TRBV19	TRBJ2-1	.	TRBD2	CASSIGGDNEQFF	TGTGCCAGTAGTATCGGGGGGGACAATGAGCAGTTCTTC
TRBV2	TRBJ2-3	.	.	CASSEVRGTDTQYF	TGTGCCAGCAGTGAAGTAAGGGGCACAGATACGCAGTATTTT
TRBV6-1	TRBJ2-1	.	.	CASSEAANNEQFF	TGTGCCAGCAGTGAAGCGGCGAACAATGAGCAGTTCTTC
TRBV3-1/TRBV3-2	TRBJ2-7	.	TRBD2	CASSQNGGVYEQYF	TGTGCCAGCAGCCAAAATGGGGGGGTCTACGAGCAGTACTTC
TRBV10-1	TRBJ2-3	once	.	CASSESTHTDTQYF	TGCGCCAGCAGTGAGTCAACCCACACAGATACGCAGTATTTT
TRBV7-9	TRBJ2-1	.	.	CASSLVNPPEQFF	TGTGCCAGCAGCTTAGTGAACCCCCCGGAGCAGTTCTTC
TRBV6-2/TRBV6-3	TRBJ2-7	once	TRBD1	CASRPTGGGYEQYF	TGTGCCAGCAGGCCTACAGGGGGCGGCTACGAGCAGTACTTC
TRBV4-3	TRBJ1-1	.	.	CASSQEGNRDTEAFF	TGCGCCAGCAGCCAAGAGGGTAACAGGGACACTGAAGCTTTCTTT
TRBV28	TRBJ1-5	.	.	CASSGDAQGRNQPQHF	TGTGCCAGCAGTGGGGACGCACAGGGTCGCAATCAGCCCCAGCATTTT
TRBV6-5	TRBJ2-2	.	.	CASRSTGELFF	TGTGCCAGCAGATCAACCGGGGAGCTGTTTTTT
TRBV7-2	TRBJ2-1	.	.	CASRLVKGPYNEQFF	TGTGCCAGCAGACTCGTGAAGGGCCCCTACAATGAGCAGTTCTTC
TRBV6-5	TRBJ2-1	.	TRBD2	CASSSGTSGDNEQFF	TGTGCCAGCAGTTCCGGGACTAGCGGGGACAATGAGCAGTTCTTC
TRBV7-2	TRBJ2-7	.	.	CASSGVESRYEQYF	TGTGCCAGCAGTGGTGTCGAGAGTCGCTACGAGCAGTACTTC
TRBV18	TRBJ1-6	.	TRBD1	CASSQTGGAGSYNSPLHF	TGTGCCAGCTCACAAACAGGGGGCGCGGGCTCCTATAATTCACCCCTCCACTTT
TRBV27	TRBJ1-1	once	.	CASSDVNTEAFF	TGTGCCAGCAGTGACGTTAACACTGAAGCTTTCTTT
TRBV18	TRBJ2-2	.	TRBD2	CASSWTGLSGLADSGELFF	TGTGCCAGCTCCTGGACGGGGCTCTCGGGACTAGCTGATAGCGGGGAGCTGTTTTTT
TRBV27	TRBJ2-1	.	TRBD2	CASSPTQGLDYNEQFF	TGTGCCAGCAGTCCGACTCAGGGACTAGACTACAATGAGCAGTTCTTC
TRBV28	TRBJ2-2	.	.	CASSPGQNTGELFF	TGTGCCAGCAGTCCCGGACAGAACACCGGGGAGCTGTTTTTT
TRBV19	TRBJ2-7	.	.	CASRRQISSYEQYF	TGTGCCAGTAGGAGACAGATCTCCTCCTACGAGCAGTACTTC
TRBV29-1	TRBJ2-3	.	.	CSVRGRVLGGSTDTQYF	TGCAGCGTGCGGGGGCGGGTCCTGGGGGGAAGCACAGATACGCAGTATTTT
TRBV5-1	TRBJ2-7	.	.	CASSIQGGPYEQYF	TGCGCCAGCAGCATCCAGGGGGGGCCTTACGAGCAGTACTTC
TRBV28	TRBJ2-1	once	.	CATQANNEQFF	TGTGCCACCCAGGCCAACAATGAGCAGTTCTTC
TRBV9	TRBJ2-7	.	TRBD1	CASSPPGGSYEQYF	TGTGCCAGCAGCCCTCCAGGGGGCTCCTACGAGCAGTACTTC
TRBV9	TRBJ1-2	.	TRBD1	CASSAGTALNYGYTF	TGTGCCAGCAGCGCCGGGACAGCCTTAAACTATGGCTACACCTTC
TRBV6-5	TRBJ1-1	.	TRBD1	CASSYYRQGSTEAFF	TGTGCCAGCAGTTACTATCGACAGGGGAGCACTGAAGCTTTCTTT
TRBV7-9	TRBJ1-2	.	TRBD1	CASSSPPGQGYNGYTF	TGTGCCAGCAGCTCACCCCCGGGACAGGGATATAATGGCTACACCTTC
TRBV3-1/TRBV3-2	TRBJ2-7	.	.	CASSHEVPGRRGEQYF	TGTGCCAGCTCACATGAGGTACCTGGTAGACGAGGGGAGCAGTACTTC
TRBV7-9	TRBJ1-5	.	.	CASSLAGDQPQHF	TGTGCCAGCAGCTTAGCAGGGGACCAGCCCCAGCATTTT
TRBV7-9	TRBJ1-2	.	.	CASGRTYGYTF	TGTGCCAGCGGGAGAACTTATGGCTACACCTTC
TRBV12-3/TRBV12-4	TRBJ2-1	.	.	CASSFREWDEQFF	TGTGCCAGCAGTTTTCGGGAATGGGATGAGCAGTTCTTC
TRBV19	TRBJ2-7	.	TRBD1	CASSPGTGGITYEQYF	TGTGCCAGTAGCCCCGGGACAGGAGGGATTACCTACGAGCAGTACTTC
TRBV6-5	TRBJ2-3	.	.	CASSLWVTSTDTQYF	TGTGCCAGCAGTTTGTGGGTAACTAGCACAGATACGCAGTATTTT
TRBV7-8	TRBJ2-5	.	.	CASSPDSKETQYF	TGTGCCAGCAGCCCCGACAGTAAAGAGACCCAGTACTTC